This T cell receptor (beta chain) was documented in a study of blood T cell repertoires in COVID-19. The overall study: Samples came from the United States, Italy and Spain, spanning acute and convalescent COVID-19. Sources were T cells, B-cell-depleted T cells, or PBMCs; the material itself was cDNA or gDNA.

The CDR3 sequence is 15 residues long. Per the germline V gene, CDR1 is SGHTA and CDR2 is FQGNSA. Losses at the gene ends were 3 bases for V and 8 bases for J; bases not matched to a gene: 6. Per the original data handling: Nucleated cell number was recorded as an estimate derived from reference gene primer amplification. Produced via immunoSEQ multiplex PCR; TCRdb's table is partial and in-frame only. D and trimming were read from the DNA, whereas the V and J calls and clone size are those reported in that table. The sample consists of around 110,000 clones, 65% to 85% of them appearing once. The sequencing sample was made of peripheral blood. The rearrangement joins TRBV7-2 to TRBJ1-4; the match to TRBD1 covers 10 bases. The clonotype was recovered from a woman aged 70-85 years with acute or convalescent COVID-19. The CDR3 region is CASSLSGTGDEKLFF. CDR3 nucleotides: TGTGCCAGCAGCTTGTCCGGGACAGGGGACGAAAAACTGTTTTTT.